A selection of T cell receptor beta chains follows, all from one sample in a study of cytomegalovirus exposure and HLA in healthy donors. Clones were read by immunoSEQ multiplex PCR, and TCRdb kept only the in-frame ones, dropping some. Here the sample spans roughly 270,000 clones, approximately 88% being singletons. Sequenced sample: PBMCs. Receptor source: a young woman in good health and CMV-seronegative. CDR3s include the opening cysteine and the closing phenylalanine or tryptophan. D genes are given only for firm matches. The listing skips clone size in some rows; elsewhere it reads once, few, many or a size class.

TRBJ2-7,TRBD2,once,TRBV5-4,CASSRSSGRGEQYF,TGTGCCAGCAGCCGGTCTAGCGGGCGGGGCGAGCAGTACTTC
TRBJ2-7,TRBD1,-,TRBV6-6,CASSYLGQDYEQYF,TGTGCCAGCAGTTACCTCGGACAGGACTACGAGCAGTACTTC
TRBJ2-7,TRBD2,-,TRBV19,CASSSGLASYEQYF,TGTGCCAGTAGTTCAGGACTAGCCTCCTACGAGCAGTACTTC
TRBJ2-7,TRBD2,-,TRBV6-1,CASRLTSGKAYEQYF,TGCGCCAGCAGGCTGACTAGCGGGAAGGCCTACGAGCAGTACTTC
TRBJ2-7,TRBD2,-,TRBV15,CATSTGLAGSHEQYF,TGTGCCACCAGCACGGGACTAGCGGGATCCCACGAGCAGTACTTC
TRBJ2-2,-,-,TRBV7-9,CASSPDLNTGELFF,TGTGCCAGCAGCCCAGACTTAAACACCGGGGAGCTGTTTTTT
TRBJ2-1,-,-,TRBV19,CASSIRNRIDEQFF,TGTGCCAGTAGTATCCGGAACAGGATCGATGAGCAGTTCTTC
TRBJ1-2,TRBD1,-,TRBV19,CASTGGDRIYGYTF,TGTGCCAGTACCGGCGGGGACAGGATCTATGGCTACACCTTC
TRBJ2-7,-,few,TRBV9,CASSVASTVYSYEQYF,TGTGCCAGCAGCGTAGCCTCGACAGTATACTCCTACGAGCAGTACTTC
TRBJ2-3,-,-,TRBV5-6,CASSVTRHRDISNTDTQYF,TGTGCCAGCAGCGTCACCCGGCACCGGGACATATCTAACACAGATACGCAGTATTTT
TRBJ2-2,-,-,TRBV2,CASSGTSLNTGELFF,TGTGCCAGCAGTGGTACTAGCTTGAACACCGGGGAGCTGTTTTTT
TRBJ2-5,-,-,TRBV7-8,CASSLRPSRETQYF,TGTGCCAGCAGCTTACGCCCCTCCAGGGAGACCCAGTACTTC
TRBJ2-1,TRBD2,-,TRBV5-1,CASSLEVLAGDDEQFF,TGCGCCAGCAGCTTGGAAGTACTAGCGGGAGATGATGAGCAGTTCTTC
TRBJ2-7,-,-,TRBV9,CASSVDSYEQYF,TGTGCCAGCAGCGTAGATAGCTACGAGCAGTACTTC
TRBJ2-1,-,-,TRBV10-2,CASSELGRAYEQFF,TGCGCCAGCAGTGAGTTAGGCAGGGCATATGAGCAGTTCTTC
TRBJ1-2,-,once,TRBV27,CASSPHLNTVGYTF,TGTGCCAGCAGCCCCCATCTGAATACGGTCGGCTACACCTTC
TRBJ1-4,-,once,TRBV19,CASFPGGVDEKLFF,TGTGCCAGCTTCCCGGGGGGCGTGGATGAAAAACTGTTTTTT
TRBJ2-7,TRBD2,-,TRBV5-6,CASSGTSVGLYEQYF,TGTGCCAGCAGCGGCACTAGCGTGGGGCTCTACGAGCAGTACTTC
TRBJ2-7,-,-,TRBV4-1,CASSQATDSSYEQYF,TGCGCCAGCAGCCAAGCGACAGATAGCTCCTACGAGCAGTACTTC
TRBJ2-3,-,-,TRBV6-9,CASSYQRGDTQYF,TGTGCCAGCAGTTATCAGAGGGGGGATACGCAGTATTTT
TRBJ1-5,-,once,TRBV13,CASSQRQSNQPQHF,TGTGCCAGCAGCCAAAGACAGAGCAATCAGCCCCAGCATTTT
TRBJ1-2,-,-,TRBV19,CASSQGLIYGYTF,TGTGCCAGTAGTCAGGGCCTAATTTATGGCTACACCTTC
TRBJ2-7,TRBD2,-,TRBV28,CASAGGVGEQYF,TGTGCCAGCGCGGGAGGTGTGGGGGAGCAGTACTTC
TRBJ1-1,TRBD1,-,TRBV19,CASNDRGGTEAFF,TGTGCCAGTAACGACAGGGGGGGCACTGAAGCTTTCTTT
TRBJ2-2,-,-,TRBV15,CATSTGDTGELFF,TGTGCCACCAGCACGGGGGACACCGGGGAGCTGTTTTTT